The clone carrying this T cell receptor (beta chain) occurred a few times. Its antigen is unknown. Related graft donors supplied nonmyeloablative bone marrow transplants, and mixed chimerism was transient. Assay: immunoSEQ multiplex PCR; the TCRdb copy retains only in-frame clones and omits some. The table shows tens of thousands of clones, with over 85% occurring only once. This entry comes from a study of Tregs in tolerant kidney transplant recipients. Study-level findings and limits: Donor-specific Treg expansion exceeded global Treg expansion in tolerant patients, suggesting antigen drive. Some patients' samples used different primers over time, so nucleotide sequences weren't comparable. Biological reproducibility was not directly addressed, but technical replication error appeared minimal.

This CDR3 region has 15 residues. Trimming at V came to 0 bases and at J to 4 bases, leaving 5 bases not matched to a gene. Germline V gene sequence: CDR1 SGHTS, CDR2 YDEGEE. Material: CD4+ T cells from blood (PBMCs), obtained 12 months after the transplant. The receptor comes from a human patient who received a combined kidney and bone marrow transplant. T cells may partly derive from the graft donor. The J gene is TRBJ2-5, the V gene TRBV5-8, with 8 positions matching TRBD2. The CDR3, as DNA: TGTGCCAGCAGCTTGGAGACTCTAGCGGGAGAGACCCAGTACTTC. Its translation: CASSLETLAGETQYF.